The rows below give T cell receptor beta chains drawn from one sample of a study of T cell responses to AZD1222 COVID-19 vaccine. The repertoire was sequenced with immunoSEQ multiplex PCR; TCRdb's copy has only in-frame clones and lacks some. Here the sample spans just under 55,000 clones, about 89% being singletons. This sample comprised peripheral blood, obtained on day 0 of AZD1222 vaccination. All receptors come from an adult in good health. Both conserved end residues are part of each CDR3. Fields, in order: CDR3 DNA, CDR3 protein, V gene, clone size, J gene, D gene. A D gene is named only where the DNA matches it firmly. Not every row has a clone size; where given, it reads once, few, many or a size class.

TGTGCCAGCACCCGAAGCGGGGAAACCGGGGAGCTGTTTTTT	CASTRSGETGELFF	TRBV11-1	few	TRBJ2-2	TRBD2
TGTGCCAGCAGCCTCGACACAAACTATGGCTACACCTTC	CASSLDTNYGYTF	TRBV6-5	NA	TRBJ1-2	NA
TGTGCCAGCAGCGCCCGGACTAGCGGGAGGTCCGGGGAGCTGTTTTTT	CASSARTSGRSGELFF	TRBV13	NA	TRBJ2-2	TRBD2
TGTGCCAGCAGCTTGGCTCTAGCGGGAGCCTACGAGCAGTACTTC	CASSLALAGAYEQYF	TRBV5-5	NA	TRBJ2-7	TRBD2
TGTGCCAGCAGCGCTAGCGGGAGTGCAGATACGCAGTATTTT	CASSASGSADTQYF	TRBV7-9	NA	TRBJ2-3	TRBD2
TGTGCCAGCACCTGGGACTACCCTCAAGAGACCCAGTACTTC	CASTWDYPQETQYF	TRBV6-5	NA	TRBJ2-5	TRBD2
TGTGCCACCAGTGATCCGGGGGGAGGGCCAGGCTCCTACAATGAGCAGTTCTTC	CATSDPGGGPGSYNEQFF	TRBV24-1	NA	TRBJ2-1	TRBD2
TGCGCCAGCAGCTTGGTCCCAGGGCAAAACATTCAGTACTTC	CASSLVPGQNIQYF	TRBV5-1	NA	TRBJ2-4	NA
TGTGCCAGCAGCCAAAGACAGTCCCTTAACACCGGGGAGCTGTTTTTT	CASSQRQSLNTGELFF	TRBV7-2	NA	TRBJ2-2	NA
TGTGCCAGCAGCGGACAGGGGATAGGCGGGGAGCTGTTTTTT	CASSGQGIGGELFF	TRBV3-1/TRBV3-2	NA	TRBJ2-2	TRBD1
TGTGCCACCAGCAGAGAGACCGGGACAGGAAACTACGAGCAGTACTTC	CATSRETGTGNYEQYF	TRBV15	NA	TRBJ2-7	TRBD1
TGTGCCAGCTGGGGACAGGGGTTTGGAAACACCATATATTTT	CASWGQGFGNTIYF	TRBV6-5	NA	TRBJ1-3	TRBD1
TGTGCCAGTAGTGGAATATGGACAGGGGAGGTGGTGAACACTGAAGCTTTCTTT	CASSGIWTGEVVNTEAFF	TRBV19	NA	TRBJ1-1	TRBD1
TGTGCCAGCAGCCCCAAGGGCGGTAGCGACATTCAGTACTTC	CASSPKGGSDIQYF	TRBV5-4	few	TRBJ2-4	NA
TGTGCCACTAACAGGGATGCCGAGCAGTACTTC	CATNRDAEQYF	TRBV2	NA	TRBJ2-7	NA
TGTGCCAGCAGTATAGGGGACCAGCCCCAGCATTTT	CASSIGDQPQHF	TRBV6-6	NA	TRBJ1-5	NA
TGCGCCAGCAGCTTGGCCTGGGGGATGAACACTGAAGCTTTCTTT	CASSLAWGMNTEAFF	TRBV5-1	once	TRBJ1-1	NA
TGTGCCAGCAGTTCTACCGCCCAGGGGCACCATGAGCAGTTCTTC	CASSSTAQGHHEQFF	TRBV6-2/TRBV6-3	NA	TRBJ2-1	NA
TGTGCCAGCAGCCTACGTAGTGGGGCTGAAGCTTTCTTT	CASSLRSGAEAFF	TRBV28	NA	TRBJ1-1	NA
TGTGCCAGCCTCAGCGGAAACACAGATACGCAGTATTTT	CASLSGNTDTQYF	TRBV28	NA	TRBJ2-3	NA
TGCGCCAGCAGCCCCCGGACAGGGGGCCTCCGTGGCTACACCTTC	CASSPRTGGLRGYTF	TRBV5-1	NA	TRBJ1-2	TRBD1
TGTGCCAGCAGCGGCGGACAGGGGAGCTCCTACGAGCAGTACTTC	CASSGGQGSSYEQYF	TRBV7-9	NA	TRBJ2-7	TRBD1
TGTGCCAGCAGTTTAGAGGCCAAAAAGGGATTGAGGCAGTATTTT	CASSLEAKKGLRQYF	TRBV28	NA	TRBJ2-3	NA
TGTGCCAGCAGTGGGACTAGCGGGAGCGTAAAGTGGAATGAGCAGTTCTTC	CASSGTSGSVKWNEQFF	TRBV6-1	NA	TRBJ2-1	TRBD2
TGCGCCAGCAGCTTGAGGCCCGGACCGTACAATGAGCAGTTCTTC	CASSLRPGPYNEQFF	TRBV5-1	NA	TRBJ2-1	NA
TGTGCCAACCCCTCCGGGACAGGGATTGAAGCTTTCTTT	CANPSGTGIEAFF	TRBV2	once	TRBJ1-1	TRBD1
TGTGCCAGCGGACAAACTAATGAAAAACTGTTTTTT	CASGQTNEKLFF	TRBV19	once	TRBJ1-4	NA
TGTGCCAGCAGCTATACCAGGAACACTGAAGCTTTCTTT	CASSYTRNTEAFF	TRBV11-3	once	TRBJ1-1	NA
TGTGCCAGCAGTGAAGGGAGTGCAGGGGGTTGGACCCAGTACTTC	CASSEGSAGGWTQYF	TRBV6-1	NA	TRBJ2-5	TRBD1
TGTGCCAGCAGTGAAGGGGGAGTTGAAAAACTGTTTTTT	CASSEGGVEKLFF	TRBV6-1	NA	TRBJ1-4	NA
TGTGCCAGCAGTCCTCTCAGGGGCGGCTACACCTTC	CASSPLRGGYTF	TRBV12-3/TRBV12-4	NA	TRBJ1-2	NA
TGCAGCGTTATTGACAGGGGACTCTACGAGCAGTACTTC	CSVIDRGLYEQYF	TRBV29-1	NA	TRBJ2-7	TRBD1
TGTGCCAGCAGCTCCGACAGATTAAATTCACCCCTCCACTTT	CASSSDRLNSPLHF	TRBV25-1	NA	TRBJ1-6	NA
TGCAGCGTAGGACTGGGGAGTAATGAAAAACTGTTTTTT	CSVGLGSNEKLFF	TRBV29-1	NA	TRBJ1-4	NA
TGCGCCAGCAGCTTGGCCTGGAACGAGCAGTACTTC	CASSLAWNEQYF	TRBV5-1	NA	TRBJ2-7	NA
TGTGCCTGGGACAGGGTTAATAATTCACCCCTCCACTTT	CAWDRVNNSPLHF	TRBV30	few	TRBJ1-6	TRBD1
TGTGCCAGCACCAAAGGGGAGGGACAGGGGGCGTCCTTCAGGAACACCATATATTTT	CASTKGEGQGASFRNTIYF	TRBV21-1	NA	TRBJ1-3	NA